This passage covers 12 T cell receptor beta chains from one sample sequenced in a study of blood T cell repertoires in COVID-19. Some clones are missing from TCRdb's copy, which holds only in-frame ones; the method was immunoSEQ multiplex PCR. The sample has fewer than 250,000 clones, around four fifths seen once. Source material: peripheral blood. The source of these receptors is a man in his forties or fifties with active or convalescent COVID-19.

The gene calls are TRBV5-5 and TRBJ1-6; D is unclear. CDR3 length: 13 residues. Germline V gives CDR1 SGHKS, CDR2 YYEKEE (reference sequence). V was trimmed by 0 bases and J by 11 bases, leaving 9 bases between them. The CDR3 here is CASSLAGDPPLHF. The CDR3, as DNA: TGTGCCAGCAGCTTGGCCGGGGATCCACCCCTCCACTTT.

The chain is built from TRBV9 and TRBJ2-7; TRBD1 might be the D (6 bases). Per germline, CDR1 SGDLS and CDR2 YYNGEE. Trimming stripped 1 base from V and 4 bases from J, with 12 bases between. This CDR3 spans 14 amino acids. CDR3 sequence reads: CASSVTGNFYEQYF. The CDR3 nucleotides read TGTGCCAGCAGCGTAACAGGGAATTTTTACGAGCAGTACTTC.

CDR3 sequence reads: CASSLENSRAGMSSYEQYF. DNA for the CDR3: TGCGCCAGCAGCTTGGAAAATAGCAGGGCAGGCATGAGCTCCTACGAGCAGTACTTC. V and J are TRBV5-1 and TRBJ2-7; D may be TRBD1 (5 bases). Germline loops: CDR1 SGHRS, CDR2 YFSETQ. The V end lost 0 bases, the J end lost 0 bases, and 22 bases lay between the germline ends. CDR3 length: 19 amino acids.

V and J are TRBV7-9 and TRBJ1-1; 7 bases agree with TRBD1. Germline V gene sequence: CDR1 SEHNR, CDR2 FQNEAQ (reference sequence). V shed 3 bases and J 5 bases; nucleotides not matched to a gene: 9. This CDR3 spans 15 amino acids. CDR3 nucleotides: TGTGCCAGCAGCTTGGTGGCGACAGGGTATACTGAAGCTTTCTTT. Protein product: CASSLVATGYTEAFF. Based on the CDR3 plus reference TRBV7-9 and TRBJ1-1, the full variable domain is DTGVSQNPRHKITKRGQNVTFRCDPISEHNRLYWYRQTLGQGPEFLTYFQNEAQLEKSRLLSDRFSAERPKGSFSTLEIQRTEQGDSAMYLCASSLVATGYTEAFFGQGTRLTVV.

The CDR3 nucleotides read TGTGCCTGGAGTGCTCCAGACAGGGGGAACACTGAAGCTTTCTTT. Residues: CAWSAPDRGNTEAFF. The gene calls are TRBV30 and TRBJ1-1, with 8 bases matching TRBD1. CDR1 is GTSNPN and CDR2 is SVGIG in the germline V gene (reference sequence). The J segment lost 1 base and the V segment lost 1 base, leaving 5 bases of the junction unmatched. The CDR3 runs to 15 residues.

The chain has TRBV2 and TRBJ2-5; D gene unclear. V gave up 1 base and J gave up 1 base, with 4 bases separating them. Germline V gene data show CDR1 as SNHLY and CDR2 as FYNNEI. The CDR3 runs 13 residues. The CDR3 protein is CASSEVLQETQYF. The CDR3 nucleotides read TGTGCCAGCAGTGAAGTTCTCCAAGAGACCCAGTACTTC.

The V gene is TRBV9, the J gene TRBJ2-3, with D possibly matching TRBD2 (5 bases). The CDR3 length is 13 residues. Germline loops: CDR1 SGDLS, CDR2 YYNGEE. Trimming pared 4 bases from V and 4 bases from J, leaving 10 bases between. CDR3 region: CASSFSESDTQYF. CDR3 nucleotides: TGTGCCAGCAGCTTTAGCGAGTCAGATACGCAGTATTTT.

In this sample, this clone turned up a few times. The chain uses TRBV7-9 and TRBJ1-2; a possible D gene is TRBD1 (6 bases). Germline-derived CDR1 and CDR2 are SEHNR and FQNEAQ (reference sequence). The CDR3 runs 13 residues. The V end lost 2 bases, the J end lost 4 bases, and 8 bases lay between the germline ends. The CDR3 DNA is TGTGCCAGCAGCTTATCGACAGGCTATGGCTACACCTTC. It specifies CASSLSTGYGYTF.

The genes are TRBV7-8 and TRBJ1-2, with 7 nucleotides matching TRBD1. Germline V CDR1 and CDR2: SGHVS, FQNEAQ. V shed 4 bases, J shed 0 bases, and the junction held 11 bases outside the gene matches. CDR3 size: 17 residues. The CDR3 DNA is TGTGCCAGCAGCTCTGAGGGGGCAGGGAACGCTAACTATGGCTACACCTTC. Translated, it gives CASSSEGAGNANYGYTF.

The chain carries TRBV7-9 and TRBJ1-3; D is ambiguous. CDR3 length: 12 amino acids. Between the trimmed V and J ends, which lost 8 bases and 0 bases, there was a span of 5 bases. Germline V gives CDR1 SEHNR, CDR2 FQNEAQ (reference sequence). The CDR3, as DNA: TGTGCCAGCGCGGACTCTGGAAACACCATATATTTT. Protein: CASADSGNTIYF. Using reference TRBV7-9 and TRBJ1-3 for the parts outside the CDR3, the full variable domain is DTGVSQNPRHKITKRGQNVTFRCDPISEHNRLYWYRQTLGQGPEFLTYFQNEAQLEKSRLLSDRFSAERPKGSFSTLEIQRTEQGDSAMYLCASADSGNTIYFGEGSWLTVV.

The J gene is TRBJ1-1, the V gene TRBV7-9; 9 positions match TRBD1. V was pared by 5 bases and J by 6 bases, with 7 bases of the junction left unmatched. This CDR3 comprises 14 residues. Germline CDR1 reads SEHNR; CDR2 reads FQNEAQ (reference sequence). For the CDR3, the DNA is TGTGCCAGCAGCCCGACAGGGGGACGGCCTGAAGCTTTCTTT. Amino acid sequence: CASSPTGGRPEAFF.

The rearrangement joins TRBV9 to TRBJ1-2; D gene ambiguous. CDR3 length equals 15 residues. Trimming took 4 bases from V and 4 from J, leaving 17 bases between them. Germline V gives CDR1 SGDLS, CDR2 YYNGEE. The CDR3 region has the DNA TGTGCCAGCAGCCCCCGACACGTAGAACCCTATGGCTACACCTTC. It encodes CASSPRHVEPYGYTF.